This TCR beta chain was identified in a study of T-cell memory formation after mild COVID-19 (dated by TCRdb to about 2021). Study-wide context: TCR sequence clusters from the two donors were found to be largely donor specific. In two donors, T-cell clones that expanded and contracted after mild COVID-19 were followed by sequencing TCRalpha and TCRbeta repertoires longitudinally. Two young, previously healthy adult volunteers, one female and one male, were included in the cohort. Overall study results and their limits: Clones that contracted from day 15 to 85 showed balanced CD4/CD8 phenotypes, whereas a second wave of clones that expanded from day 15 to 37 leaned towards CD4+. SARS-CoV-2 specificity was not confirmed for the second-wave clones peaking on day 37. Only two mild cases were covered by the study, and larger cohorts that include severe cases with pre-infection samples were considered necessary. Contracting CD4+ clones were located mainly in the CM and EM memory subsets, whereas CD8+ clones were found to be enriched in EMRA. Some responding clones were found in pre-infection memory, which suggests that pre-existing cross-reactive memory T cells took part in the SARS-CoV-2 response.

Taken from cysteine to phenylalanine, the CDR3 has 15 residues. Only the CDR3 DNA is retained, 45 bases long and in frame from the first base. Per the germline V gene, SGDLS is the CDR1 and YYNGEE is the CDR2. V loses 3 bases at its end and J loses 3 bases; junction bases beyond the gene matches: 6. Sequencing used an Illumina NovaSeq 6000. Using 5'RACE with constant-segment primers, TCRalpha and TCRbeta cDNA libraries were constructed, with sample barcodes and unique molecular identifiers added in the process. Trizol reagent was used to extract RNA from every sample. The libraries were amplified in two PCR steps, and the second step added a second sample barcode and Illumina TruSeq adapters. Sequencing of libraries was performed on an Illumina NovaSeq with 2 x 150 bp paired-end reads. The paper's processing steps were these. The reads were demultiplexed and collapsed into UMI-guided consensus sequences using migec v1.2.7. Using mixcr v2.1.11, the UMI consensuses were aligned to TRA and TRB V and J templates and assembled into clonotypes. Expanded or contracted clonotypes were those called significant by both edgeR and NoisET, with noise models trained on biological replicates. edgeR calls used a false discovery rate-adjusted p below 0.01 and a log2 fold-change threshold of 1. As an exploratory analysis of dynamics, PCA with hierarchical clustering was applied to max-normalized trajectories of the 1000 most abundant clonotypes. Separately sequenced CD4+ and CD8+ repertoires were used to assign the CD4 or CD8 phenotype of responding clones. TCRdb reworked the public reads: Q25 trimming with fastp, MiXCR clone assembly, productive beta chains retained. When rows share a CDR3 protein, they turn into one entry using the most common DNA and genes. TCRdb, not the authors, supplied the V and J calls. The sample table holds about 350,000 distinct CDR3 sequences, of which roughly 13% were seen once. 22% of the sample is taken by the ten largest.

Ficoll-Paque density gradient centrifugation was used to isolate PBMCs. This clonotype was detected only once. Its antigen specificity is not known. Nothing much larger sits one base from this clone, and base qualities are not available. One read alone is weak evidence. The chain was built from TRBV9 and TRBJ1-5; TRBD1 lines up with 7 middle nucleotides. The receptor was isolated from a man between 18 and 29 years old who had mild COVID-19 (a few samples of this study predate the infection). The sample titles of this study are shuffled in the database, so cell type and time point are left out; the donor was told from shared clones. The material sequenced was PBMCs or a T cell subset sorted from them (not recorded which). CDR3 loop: CASSATGALNQPQHF. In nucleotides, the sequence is TGTGCCAGCAGCGCCACAGGGGCCCTCAATCAGCCCCAGCATTTT.